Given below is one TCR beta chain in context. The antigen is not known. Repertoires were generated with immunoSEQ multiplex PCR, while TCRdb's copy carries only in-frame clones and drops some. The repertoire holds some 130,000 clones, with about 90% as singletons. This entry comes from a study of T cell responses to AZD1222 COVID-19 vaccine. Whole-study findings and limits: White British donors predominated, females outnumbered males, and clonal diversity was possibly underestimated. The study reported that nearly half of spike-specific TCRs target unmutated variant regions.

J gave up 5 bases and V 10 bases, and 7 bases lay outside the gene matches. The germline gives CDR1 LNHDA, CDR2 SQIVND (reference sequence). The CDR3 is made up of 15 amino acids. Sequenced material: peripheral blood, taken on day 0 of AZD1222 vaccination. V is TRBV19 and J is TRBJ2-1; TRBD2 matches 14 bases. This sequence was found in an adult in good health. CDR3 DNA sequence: TGTGCCACCTCCGGACTAGCGGGAGGACACAATGAGCAGTTCTTC. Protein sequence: CATSGLAGGHNEQFF.